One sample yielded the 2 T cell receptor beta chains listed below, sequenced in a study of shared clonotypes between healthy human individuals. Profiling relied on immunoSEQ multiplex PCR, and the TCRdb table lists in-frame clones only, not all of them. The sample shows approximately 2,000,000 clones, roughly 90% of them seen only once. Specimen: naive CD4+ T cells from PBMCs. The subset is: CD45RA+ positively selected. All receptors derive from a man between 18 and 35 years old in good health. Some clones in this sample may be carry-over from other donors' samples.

DNA of the CDR3: TGTGCCAGCAGAGGGGGAAGGTCCTACGAGCAGTACTTC. Its translation is CASRGGRSYEQYF. The rearrangement uses TRBV6-6 and TRBJ2-7, with D maybe TRBD1 (6 bases). The CDR3 covers 13 residues. Germline V CDR1 and CDR2: MNHNY, SVGAGI (reference sequence). V was cut by 6 bases and J by 1 base, with 10 bases left in between.

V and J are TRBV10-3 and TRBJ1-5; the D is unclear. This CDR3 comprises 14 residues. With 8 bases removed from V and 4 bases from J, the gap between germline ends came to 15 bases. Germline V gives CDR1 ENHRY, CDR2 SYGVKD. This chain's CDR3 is CAISFGSENQPQHF. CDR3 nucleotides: TGTGCCATCTCCTTTGGGTCGGAAAATCAGCCCCAGCATTTT.